This T cell receptor beta chain was sequenced during a study of spatial heterogeneity in lung cancer. Time point given: sample taken at primary tumor resection. Extraction of whole RNA from tumor, nontumor lung or frozen PBMC preceded unsorted sequencing. The CDR3 runs 12 residues. The germline gives CDR1 SEHNR, CDR2 FQNEAQ (reference sequence). Between the trimmed V and J ends, which lost 3 bases and 5 bases, there was a span of 7 bases. MiXCR, applied by TCRdb to the 5' RACE reads, yields one record per CDR3 protein. The table has about 6,900 distinct CDR3 sequences, over 5% seen once. The sample holds many counts of this clonotype. This beta chain is a stray sequence in a library constructed for alpha chains; its clone size is not meaningful.

The sample in question was normal lung tissue next to the tumor, obtained at surgery. This clonotype was obtained from a female donor with early-stage non-small cell lung cancer. V is TRBV7-9 and J is TRBJ2-5; D is uncertain. The CDR3 bases are TGTGCCAGCAGCTTTTCTCAGGAGACCCAGTACTTC. It translates to CASSFSQETQYF.